This TCR beta chain came from a study of T cells after posttransplantation cyclophosphamide. Study outcomes and limitations: Blood and skin or GI T cell repertoires showed limited TRB overlap. After PTCy, TRB diversity resembled that of CNI/methotrexate controls. Later blood repertoires were often dominated by clones from the donor CD8+ memory compartment.

Concerning this clone: Its antigen is currently unknown.

Produced via immunoSEQ multiplex PCR; TCRdb's table is partial and in-frame only. The table records over 3,500 clones, roughly four fifths of them present only once. Treatment was busulfan-fludarabine conditioning, a marrow graft, and cyclophosphamide on days +3 and +4. The CDR3 length is 14 residues. The germline CDR1 and CDR2 sequences are MNHEY and SMNVEV (reference sequence). Unmatched junction bases numbered 5, after V lost 3 bases and J lost 6 bases. The J gene is TRBJ2-1, the V gene TRBV27; 7 bases are shared with TRBD2. The clonotype originates from a male patient between 35 and 55 years old who received an allogeneic stem cell transplant from a related donor, was CMV-positive, and had acute and chronic GVHD. The graft donor may account for some of the T cells. The sequenced sample was PBMCs, obtained after allogeneic stem cell transplant with posttransplant cyclophosphamide. The CDR3, as DNA: TGTGCCAGCAGTTTCGGGGGGAGTGGCAATGAGCAGTTCTTC. Protein product: CASSFGGSGNEQFF.